This T cell receptor (beta chain) was sequenced during a study of radiotherapy plus CTLA-4 blockade in lung cancer. Worth noting for this clone: Its target is unknown.

The V end lost 5 bases, the J end lost 2 bases, and 12 bases lay between the germline ends. CDR3 size: 13 residues. In germline, CDR1 is GTSNPN, CDR2 SVGIG (reference sequence). The study's findings and limits: In blood, tumor-derived TCR clones expanded after radiotherapy plus ipilimumab.

Only in-frame clones appear in the TCRdb table, and some are missing; sequencing was by immunoSEQ multiplex PCR. Of approximately 69,000 clones detected, 78% appear once; the ten largest clones hold 7.1%. Sequenced here: peripheral blood, sampled from a patient treated with radiotherapy plus ipilimumab. The rearrangement joins TRBV30 to TRBJ2-5; D uncertain. The TCR comes from a human donor with non-small cell lung cancer who had a complete response to radiotherapy plus ipilimumab. The CDR3, as DNA: TGTGCCTGGGGGCAACTGCAGCAAGAGACCCAGTACTTC. The encoded protein is CAWGQLQQETQYF. The whole variable domain, filled in from reference TRBV30 and TRBJ2-5, reads SQTIHQWPATLVQPVGSPLSLECTVEGTSNPNLYWYRQAAGRGLQLLFYSVGIGQISSEVPQNLSASRPQDRQFILSSKKLLLSDSGFYLCAWGQLQQETQYFGPGTRLLVL.